The present TCR beta chain was sequenced within a study of T-cell reconstitution after alpha-beta-depleted transplantation in children. The TCRbeta library incorporated unique molecular identifiers. Each CDR3 protein is one row after TCRdb ran MiXCR on the PCR reads. The sample lists about 980,000 distinct CDR3 sequences; less than 30% were seen once. This clonotype was recorded a few times. The starting material was PBMCs, mostly from graft donor cells, obtained 360 days after TCRalphabeta/CD19-depleted stem cell transplant. This receptor was identified in a boy under two years old who had a stem cell transplant for SCID, so the T cells may come from the graft donor.

CDR3 DNA: TGTGCCAGCAGGGCCTCGGGACAAGCCTACAATGAGCAGTTCTTC. Translating it yields CASRASGQAYNEQFF. The rearrangement joins TRBV7-9 to TRBJ2-1; a possible D gene is TRBD1 (6 bases). Germline assignment: CDR1 SEHNR and CDR2 FQNEAQ (reference sequence). The V gene lost 6 bases and the J gene lost 2 bases, with 14 bases spanning the gap. The CDR3 totals 15 residues.